Shown below are 4 T cell receptor beta chains from a single sample sequenced in a study of a mutant IDH1 vaccine in newly diagnosed glioma. These receptors have no known antigen. Time point described: week 47, end of study. Every vaccine dose comprised 300 ug of mutant IDH1 20-mer peptide plus topical imiquimod. Generated by immunoSEQ multiplex PCR, the TCRdb table keeps only in-frame clones and is missing some. The data hold 45,000 to 65,000 clones, with less than 75% observed a single time. Here the sequenced sample was peripheral blood mononuclear cells (PBMCs), taken from a glioma patient whose treatment included an IDH1 peptide vaccine. These receptors were taken from a man aged 35-49 years with glioma. Some clones in this sample may be carry-over from other donors' samples.

The chain couples TRBV19 to TRBJ2-1; 11 nucleotides line up with TRBD1. Per the germline V gene, CDR1 is LNHDA and CDR2 is SQIVND (reference sequence). This CDR3 comprises 15 residues. V was clipped by 10 bases and J by 6 bases; unmatched bases: 11. The CDR3, as DNA: TGTGCCACCCAGACGCCGGGACAGGGGGTCAATGAGCAGTTCTTC. Encoded protein: CATQTPGQGVNEQFF. The variable domain in full, with the rest retrieved from reference TRBV19 and TRBJ2-1, is DGGITQSPKYLFRKEGQNVTLSCEQNLNHDAMYWYRQDPGQGLRLIYYSQIVNDFQKGDIAEGYSVSREKKESFPLTVTSAQKNPTAFYLCATQTPGQGVNEQFFGPGTRLTVL.

This chain links TRBV4-1 with TRBJ2-5, with 12 bases lining up with TRBD2. Looked up from germline, CDR1 is MGHRA and CDR2 is YSYEKL. The V segment lost 0 bases and the J segment 5 bases; nucleotides outside the gene matches: 4. CDR3 length equals 16 residues. Here the CDR3 reads CASSQELAGGLETQYF. DNA of the CDR3: TGCGCCAGCAGCCAAGAGCTAGCGGGGGGGCTCGAGACCCAGTACTTC.

V is TRBV5-8 and J is TRBJ2-7, with 10 nucleotides matching TRBD1. This CDR3 contains 15 residues. Per the germline V gene, CDR1 is SGHTS and CDR2 is YDEGEE. V was pared by 4 bases and J by 2 bases, with 6 bases of the junction left unmatched. Here the CDR3 DNA reads TGTGCCAGCAGCCTCCGGGACAGGGGAACCTACGAGCAGTACTTC. Amino acid sequence: CASSLRDRGTYEQYF. Full variable domain (remainder filled in from reference TRBV5-8 and TRBJ2-7): EAGVTQSPTHLIKTRGQQATLRCSPISGHTSVYWYQQALGLGLQFLLWYDEGEERNRGNFPPRFSGRQFPNYSSELNVNALELEDSALYLCASSLRDRGTYEQYFGPGTRLTVT.

This clone was seen a handful of times. V usage is TRBV7-9 and J usage is TRBJ2-5; D is perhaps TRBD2 (7 bases). Trimming removed 8 bases at V and 1 base at J, with 17 bases between. The CDR3 runs to 15 residues. Germline assignment: CDR1 SEHNR and CDR2 FQNEAQ (reference sequence). DNA for the CDR3: TGTGCCAGCGCCGCGAGGGGGGGTCCCCAAGAGACCCAGTACTTC. It codes for CASAARGGPQETQYF.